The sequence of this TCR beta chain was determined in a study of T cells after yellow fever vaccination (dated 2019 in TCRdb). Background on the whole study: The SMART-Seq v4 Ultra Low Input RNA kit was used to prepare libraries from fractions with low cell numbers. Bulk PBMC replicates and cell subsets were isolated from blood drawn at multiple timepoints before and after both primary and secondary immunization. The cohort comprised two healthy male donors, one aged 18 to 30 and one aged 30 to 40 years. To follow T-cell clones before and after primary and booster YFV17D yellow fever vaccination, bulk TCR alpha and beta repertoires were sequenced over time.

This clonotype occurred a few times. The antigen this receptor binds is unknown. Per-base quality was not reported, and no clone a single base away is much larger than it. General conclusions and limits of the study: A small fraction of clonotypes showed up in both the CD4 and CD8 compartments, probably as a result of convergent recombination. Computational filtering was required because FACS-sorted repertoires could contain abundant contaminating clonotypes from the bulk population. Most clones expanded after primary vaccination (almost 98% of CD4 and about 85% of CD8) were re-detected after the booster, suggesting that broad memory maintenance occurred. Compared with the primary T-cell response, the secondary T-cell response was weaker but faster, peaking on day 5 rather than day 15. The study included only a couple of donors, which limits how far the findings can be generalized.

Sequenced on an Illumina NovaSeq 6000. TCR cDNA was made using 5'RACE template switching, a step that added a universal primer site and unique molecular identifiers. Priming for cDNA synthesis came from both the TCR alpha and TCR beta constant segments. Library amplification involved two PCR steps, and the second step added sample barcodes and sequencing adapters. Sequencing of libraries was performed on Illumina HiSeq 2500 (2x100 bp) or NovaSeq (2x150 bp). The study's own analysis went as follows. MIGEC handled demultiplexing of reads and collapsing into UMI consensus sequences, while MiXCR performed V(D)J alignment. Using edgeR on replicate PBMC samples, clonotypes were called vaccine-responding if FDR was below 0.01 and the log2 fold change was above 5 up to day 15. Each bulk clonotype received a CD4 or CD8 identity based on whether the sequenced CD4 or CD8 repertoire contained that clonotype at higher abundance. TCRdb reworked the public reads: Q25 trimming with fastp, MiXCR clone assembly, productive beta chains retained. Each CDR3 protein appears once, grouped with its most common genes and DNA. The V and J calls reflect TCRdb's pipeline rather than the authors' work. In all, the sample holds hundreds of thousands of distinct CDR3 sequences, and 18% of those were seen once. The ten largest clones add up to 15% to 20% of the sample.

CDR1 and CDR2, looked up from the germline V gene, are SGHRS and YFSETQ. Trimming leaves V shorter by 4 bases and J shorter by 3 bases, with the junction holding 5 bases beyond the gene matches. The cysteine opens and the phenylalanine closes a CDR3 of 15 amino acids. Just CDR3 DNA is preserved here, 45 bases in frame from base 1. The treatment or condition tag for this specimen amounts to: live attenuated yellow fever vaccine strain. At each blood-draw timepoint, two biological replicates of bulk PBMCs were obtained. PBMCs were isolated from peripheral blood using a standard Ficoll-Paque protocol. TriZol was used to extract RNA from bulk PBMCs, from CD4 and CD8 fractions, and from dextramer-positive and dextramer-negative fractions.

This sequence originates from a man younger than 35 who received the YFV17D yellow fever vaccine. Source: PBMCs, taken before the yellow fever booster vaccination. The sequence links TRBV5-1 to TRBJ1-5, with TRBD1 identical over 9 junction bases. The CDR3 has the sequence CASSRTGESNQPQHF. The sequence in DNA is TGCGCCAGCAGCCGGACAGGGGAATCCAATCAGCCCCAGCATTTT. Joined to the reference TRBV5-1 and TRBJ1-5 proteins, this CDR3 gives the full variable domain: KAGVTQTPRYLIKTRGQQVTLSCSPISGHRSVSWYQQTPGQGLQFLFEYFSETQRNKGNFPGRFSGRQFSNSRSEMNVSTLELGDSALYLCASSRTGESNQPQHFGDGTRLSIL.